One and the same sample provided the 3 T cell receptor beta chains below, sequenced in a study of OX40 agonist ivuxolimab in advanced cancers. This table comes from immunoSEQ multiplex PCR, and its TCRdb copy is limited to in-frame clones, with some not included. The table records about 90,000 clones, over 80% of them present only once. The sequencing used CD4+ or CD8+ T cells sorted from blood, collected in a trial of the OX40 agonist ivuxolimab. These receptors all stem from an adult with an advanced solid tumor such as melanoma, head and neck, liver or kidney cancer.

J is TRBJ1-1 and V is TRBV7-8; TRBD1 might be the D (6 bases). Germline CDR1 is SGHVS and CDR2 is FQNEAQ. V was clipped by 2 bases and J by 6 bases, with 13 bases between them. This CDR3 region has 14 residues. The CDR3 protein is CASSLLTGAAEAFF. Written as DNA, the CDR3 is TGTGCCAGCAGCTTACTCACGGGGGCCGCTGAAGCTTTCTTT.

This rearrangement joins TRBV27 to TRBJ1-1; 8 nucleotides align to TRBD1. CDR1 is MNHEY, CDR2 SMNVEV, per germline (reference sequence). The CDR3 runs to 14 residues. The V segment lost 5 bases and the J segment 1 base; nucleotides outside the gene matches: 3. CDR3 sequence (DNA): TGTGCCAGCAGTACTACAGGGGGGAACACTGAAGCTTTCTTT. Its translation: CASSTTGGNTEAFF.

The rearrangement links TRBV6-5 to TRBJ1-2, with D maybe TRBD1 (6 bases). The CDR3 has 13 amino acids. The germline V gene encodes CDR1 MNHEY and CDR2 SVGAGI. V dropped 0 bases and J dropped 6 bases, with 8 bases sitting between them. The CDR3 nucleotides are TGTGCCAGCAGTTACTCGAGGGGGAATGGCTACACCTTC. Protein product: CASSYSRGNGYTF.